This entry is about one T cell receptor (beta chain). This clonotype was seen many times. What this receptor recognizes is not known. Per-base qualities were not stored, and no clone one base away is much larger. Library prep was done by multiplex PCR. The sequencing machine was an Illumina HiSeq 4000. TCR beta libraries were built with iRepertoire HTBI primers and Arm-PCR amplification of CDR3 regions. Before sequencing, the PCR products underwent gel purification. The study's own analysis went as follows. A total of some 65 TRBV and 14 TRBJ segments were identified across samples and were used for gene usage analysis of CDR3 amino acid clonotypes. Filtered high-quality paired reads were merged into contigs using COPE and FqMerger. BLAST was used to align contigs to the IMGT TRBV, TRBD and TRBJ reference genes, and CDR3 was defined following IMGT. Highly expanded clones were defined as clonotypes with a frequency above 0.1%. Shannon entropy served as the measure of repertoire diversity, while the Gini coefficient captured V-J evenness. Public clonotypes were defined as clonotypes shared by more than one individual. Starting from the raw public reads, TCRdb applied fastp trimming at Q25, assembled clones with MiXCR and retained in-frame beta chains. Rows are combined by CDR3 protein, so each entry shows the most common genes and DNA. V and J calls and clone size were set by TCRdb, not the authors. Within this sample are 450,000 to 700,000 distinct CDR3 sequences, with about 13% of them counted one time only. The leading ten clones occupy roughly 9.7% of the sample.

This specimen's time point label, per the study, means: newly diagnosed GD, antithyroid drugs for less than 3 months. For both TCR sequencing and RNA sequencing, RNA was extracted from PBMCs in TRIzol. The diagnosis of Graves' disease was made according to American Thyroid Association guidelines. Patients for the study were recruited at an endocrinology department in Xi'an, China. Each patient gave about 9.1 milliliters of peripheral blood, collected in an EDTA anticoagulant tube. PBMCs were isolated by Ficoll Paque Plus density gradient separation without further T cell sorting. An Agilent 2100 Bioanalyzer and agarose gel were used to check RNA quality, and a NanoDrop 2000 was used to measure RNA concentration. The data were taken from a study of regulatory T cells in long-lasting Graves disease (dated by TCRdb to about 2021). Turning to the overall study: Newly diagnosed Graves' disease patients had taken antithyroid drugs for less than 3 months. This study used TCR sequencing and RNA sequencing of peripheral blood to compare persistent Graves' disease patients against newly diagnosed Graves' disease patients. The study was registered as a clinical trial and conducted in China. A total of roughly 35 samples underwent TCR sequencing: 13 from persistent and around 20 from newly diagnosed Graves' disease patients. General findings and caveats noted by the study authors: A larger number of public clonotypes was shared among persistent patients (about 2,700) than among newly diagnosed patients (around 880). TRBV28, TRBJ1-2 and TRBJ2-5 were preferentially used in persistent disease, while TRBV20-1 and TRBJ2-1 were favored in newly diagnosed disease. Because the primary lesion, thyroid tissue, could not be accessed, the study looked at peripheral blood alone. Persistent Graves' disease patients showed lower TCR Shannon entropy and fewer highly expanded clones than newly diagnosed patients, suggesting clonal expansion. As a limitation, the authors acknowledged that the small sample size may reduce accuracy. Sequencing and analysis were limited to the TCR beta chain.

Per the germline V gene, SQVTM is the CDR1 and ANQGSEA is the CDR2. The V end loses 4 bases and the J end loses 3 bases, and a stretch of 10 bases separates them. From the cysteine through the phenylalanine, the CDR3 covers 12 amino acids. The entry retains the CDR3 DNA only, 36 bases that are in frame from base 1. The same data also went into a second study, on T cells in Graves' hyperthyroidism and ophthalmopathy. The other study reports the following: A patient counted as having stable Graves' hyperthyroidism if no progression to ophthalmopathy occurred over 18 months of follow-up. The hyperthyroidism patients were between 18 and 65 years old and newly diagnosed, with a disease duration of less than 2 months. Exclusion was applied to patients with uncontrolled infections, other autoimmune diseases, pregnancy or lactation. Diagnoses were based on clinical symptoms, serum thyroxine and TRAb, thyroid ultrasound and orbital computed tomography. A first-round RT-PCR of the TCR CDR3 used the HTBI primer set with the Qiagen OneStep RT-PCR kit. Most expanded thyroid clonotypes (frequency above 0.001) were also detected in blood, a finding suggesting that blood repertoires may reflect thyroid immune responses. A model built on a 13 V-J signature distinguished ophthalmopathy from stable hyperthyroidism, reaching approximately 89% sensitivity and around 81% specificity in cross-validation and 80%/75% in testing. In validation, the model predicted progression to ophthalmopathy with 60% to 71% sensitivity and less than 80% specificity, a median of 6.5 months before onset. TCR V-J signatures able to tell the groups apart were searched for in a discovery cohort of some 97 patients, of whom more than 40 had Graves' ophthalmopathy and around 56 had stable Graves' hyperthyroidism. An independent validation cohort of around 19 hyperthyroidism patients and more than 15 patients who later progressed to ophthalmopathy tested prospective prediction of ophthalmopathy. The roughly 91 discovery patients were randomly split 7:3 into training and test sets. The study also compared thyroid tissue and blood T-cell repertoires from about 6 Graves' hyperthyroidism patients. Once sampling was done, hyperthyroidism patients were given methimazole at a starting dose of 30 mg daily, whereas ophthalmopathy patients were given high-dose intravenous methylprednisolone. The libraries were constructed in a second round of multiplex PCR and then size-selected and purified. The libraries were sequenced on an Illumina HiSeq2000 using paired-end 100 bp reads. SOAPnuke was used to process the raw data, removing reads that contained adapters or uncalled bases, had a mean Phred below 15, or lacked an exact match to the constant primer or identifier. High-quality paired reads were merged using COPE v1.2.5, and each unique nucleotide sequence was defined as a clonotype. MiTCR v1.1 was used to align clonotypes to the IMGT TRBV, TRBD and TRBJ reference segments. The analysis was restricted to V-J combinations with a frequency above 0.0001, which together covered 99% to 99.2% of the repertoires. A TCS score was defined as the ratio between F50 (clonal expansion) and ExV (chaos), using BLOSUM62-based TCRdist between CDR3 peptides within each V-J. Welch's t-statistics and random forest reduced just over 500 V-J features to roughly 13, which were used in a naive Bayes classifier (R e1071). Sample size was not statistically predetermined, and blinding of investigators to group allocation was not performed. The paper describes TCR Vbeta CDR3 sequencing of 135 peripheral blood samples, made up of 40 to 45 ophthalmopathy patients, roughly 80 hyperthyroidism patients and around 17 progressor patients.

This TCR was recovered from a young man with Graves disease. Donor details come from another sample of the same person, matched by shared clones. Specimen: peripheral blood mononuclear cells (PBMCs), collected at new diagnosis, from a patient treated with antithyroid drugs. The chain uses TRBV29-1 and TRBJ2-7; perhaps TRBD2 is the D gene, with 5 bases matching. The CDR3 reads as follows: CSVGRAGYEQYF. The DNA is as follows: TGCAGCGTTGGTCGCGCGGGCTACGAGCAGTACTTC.